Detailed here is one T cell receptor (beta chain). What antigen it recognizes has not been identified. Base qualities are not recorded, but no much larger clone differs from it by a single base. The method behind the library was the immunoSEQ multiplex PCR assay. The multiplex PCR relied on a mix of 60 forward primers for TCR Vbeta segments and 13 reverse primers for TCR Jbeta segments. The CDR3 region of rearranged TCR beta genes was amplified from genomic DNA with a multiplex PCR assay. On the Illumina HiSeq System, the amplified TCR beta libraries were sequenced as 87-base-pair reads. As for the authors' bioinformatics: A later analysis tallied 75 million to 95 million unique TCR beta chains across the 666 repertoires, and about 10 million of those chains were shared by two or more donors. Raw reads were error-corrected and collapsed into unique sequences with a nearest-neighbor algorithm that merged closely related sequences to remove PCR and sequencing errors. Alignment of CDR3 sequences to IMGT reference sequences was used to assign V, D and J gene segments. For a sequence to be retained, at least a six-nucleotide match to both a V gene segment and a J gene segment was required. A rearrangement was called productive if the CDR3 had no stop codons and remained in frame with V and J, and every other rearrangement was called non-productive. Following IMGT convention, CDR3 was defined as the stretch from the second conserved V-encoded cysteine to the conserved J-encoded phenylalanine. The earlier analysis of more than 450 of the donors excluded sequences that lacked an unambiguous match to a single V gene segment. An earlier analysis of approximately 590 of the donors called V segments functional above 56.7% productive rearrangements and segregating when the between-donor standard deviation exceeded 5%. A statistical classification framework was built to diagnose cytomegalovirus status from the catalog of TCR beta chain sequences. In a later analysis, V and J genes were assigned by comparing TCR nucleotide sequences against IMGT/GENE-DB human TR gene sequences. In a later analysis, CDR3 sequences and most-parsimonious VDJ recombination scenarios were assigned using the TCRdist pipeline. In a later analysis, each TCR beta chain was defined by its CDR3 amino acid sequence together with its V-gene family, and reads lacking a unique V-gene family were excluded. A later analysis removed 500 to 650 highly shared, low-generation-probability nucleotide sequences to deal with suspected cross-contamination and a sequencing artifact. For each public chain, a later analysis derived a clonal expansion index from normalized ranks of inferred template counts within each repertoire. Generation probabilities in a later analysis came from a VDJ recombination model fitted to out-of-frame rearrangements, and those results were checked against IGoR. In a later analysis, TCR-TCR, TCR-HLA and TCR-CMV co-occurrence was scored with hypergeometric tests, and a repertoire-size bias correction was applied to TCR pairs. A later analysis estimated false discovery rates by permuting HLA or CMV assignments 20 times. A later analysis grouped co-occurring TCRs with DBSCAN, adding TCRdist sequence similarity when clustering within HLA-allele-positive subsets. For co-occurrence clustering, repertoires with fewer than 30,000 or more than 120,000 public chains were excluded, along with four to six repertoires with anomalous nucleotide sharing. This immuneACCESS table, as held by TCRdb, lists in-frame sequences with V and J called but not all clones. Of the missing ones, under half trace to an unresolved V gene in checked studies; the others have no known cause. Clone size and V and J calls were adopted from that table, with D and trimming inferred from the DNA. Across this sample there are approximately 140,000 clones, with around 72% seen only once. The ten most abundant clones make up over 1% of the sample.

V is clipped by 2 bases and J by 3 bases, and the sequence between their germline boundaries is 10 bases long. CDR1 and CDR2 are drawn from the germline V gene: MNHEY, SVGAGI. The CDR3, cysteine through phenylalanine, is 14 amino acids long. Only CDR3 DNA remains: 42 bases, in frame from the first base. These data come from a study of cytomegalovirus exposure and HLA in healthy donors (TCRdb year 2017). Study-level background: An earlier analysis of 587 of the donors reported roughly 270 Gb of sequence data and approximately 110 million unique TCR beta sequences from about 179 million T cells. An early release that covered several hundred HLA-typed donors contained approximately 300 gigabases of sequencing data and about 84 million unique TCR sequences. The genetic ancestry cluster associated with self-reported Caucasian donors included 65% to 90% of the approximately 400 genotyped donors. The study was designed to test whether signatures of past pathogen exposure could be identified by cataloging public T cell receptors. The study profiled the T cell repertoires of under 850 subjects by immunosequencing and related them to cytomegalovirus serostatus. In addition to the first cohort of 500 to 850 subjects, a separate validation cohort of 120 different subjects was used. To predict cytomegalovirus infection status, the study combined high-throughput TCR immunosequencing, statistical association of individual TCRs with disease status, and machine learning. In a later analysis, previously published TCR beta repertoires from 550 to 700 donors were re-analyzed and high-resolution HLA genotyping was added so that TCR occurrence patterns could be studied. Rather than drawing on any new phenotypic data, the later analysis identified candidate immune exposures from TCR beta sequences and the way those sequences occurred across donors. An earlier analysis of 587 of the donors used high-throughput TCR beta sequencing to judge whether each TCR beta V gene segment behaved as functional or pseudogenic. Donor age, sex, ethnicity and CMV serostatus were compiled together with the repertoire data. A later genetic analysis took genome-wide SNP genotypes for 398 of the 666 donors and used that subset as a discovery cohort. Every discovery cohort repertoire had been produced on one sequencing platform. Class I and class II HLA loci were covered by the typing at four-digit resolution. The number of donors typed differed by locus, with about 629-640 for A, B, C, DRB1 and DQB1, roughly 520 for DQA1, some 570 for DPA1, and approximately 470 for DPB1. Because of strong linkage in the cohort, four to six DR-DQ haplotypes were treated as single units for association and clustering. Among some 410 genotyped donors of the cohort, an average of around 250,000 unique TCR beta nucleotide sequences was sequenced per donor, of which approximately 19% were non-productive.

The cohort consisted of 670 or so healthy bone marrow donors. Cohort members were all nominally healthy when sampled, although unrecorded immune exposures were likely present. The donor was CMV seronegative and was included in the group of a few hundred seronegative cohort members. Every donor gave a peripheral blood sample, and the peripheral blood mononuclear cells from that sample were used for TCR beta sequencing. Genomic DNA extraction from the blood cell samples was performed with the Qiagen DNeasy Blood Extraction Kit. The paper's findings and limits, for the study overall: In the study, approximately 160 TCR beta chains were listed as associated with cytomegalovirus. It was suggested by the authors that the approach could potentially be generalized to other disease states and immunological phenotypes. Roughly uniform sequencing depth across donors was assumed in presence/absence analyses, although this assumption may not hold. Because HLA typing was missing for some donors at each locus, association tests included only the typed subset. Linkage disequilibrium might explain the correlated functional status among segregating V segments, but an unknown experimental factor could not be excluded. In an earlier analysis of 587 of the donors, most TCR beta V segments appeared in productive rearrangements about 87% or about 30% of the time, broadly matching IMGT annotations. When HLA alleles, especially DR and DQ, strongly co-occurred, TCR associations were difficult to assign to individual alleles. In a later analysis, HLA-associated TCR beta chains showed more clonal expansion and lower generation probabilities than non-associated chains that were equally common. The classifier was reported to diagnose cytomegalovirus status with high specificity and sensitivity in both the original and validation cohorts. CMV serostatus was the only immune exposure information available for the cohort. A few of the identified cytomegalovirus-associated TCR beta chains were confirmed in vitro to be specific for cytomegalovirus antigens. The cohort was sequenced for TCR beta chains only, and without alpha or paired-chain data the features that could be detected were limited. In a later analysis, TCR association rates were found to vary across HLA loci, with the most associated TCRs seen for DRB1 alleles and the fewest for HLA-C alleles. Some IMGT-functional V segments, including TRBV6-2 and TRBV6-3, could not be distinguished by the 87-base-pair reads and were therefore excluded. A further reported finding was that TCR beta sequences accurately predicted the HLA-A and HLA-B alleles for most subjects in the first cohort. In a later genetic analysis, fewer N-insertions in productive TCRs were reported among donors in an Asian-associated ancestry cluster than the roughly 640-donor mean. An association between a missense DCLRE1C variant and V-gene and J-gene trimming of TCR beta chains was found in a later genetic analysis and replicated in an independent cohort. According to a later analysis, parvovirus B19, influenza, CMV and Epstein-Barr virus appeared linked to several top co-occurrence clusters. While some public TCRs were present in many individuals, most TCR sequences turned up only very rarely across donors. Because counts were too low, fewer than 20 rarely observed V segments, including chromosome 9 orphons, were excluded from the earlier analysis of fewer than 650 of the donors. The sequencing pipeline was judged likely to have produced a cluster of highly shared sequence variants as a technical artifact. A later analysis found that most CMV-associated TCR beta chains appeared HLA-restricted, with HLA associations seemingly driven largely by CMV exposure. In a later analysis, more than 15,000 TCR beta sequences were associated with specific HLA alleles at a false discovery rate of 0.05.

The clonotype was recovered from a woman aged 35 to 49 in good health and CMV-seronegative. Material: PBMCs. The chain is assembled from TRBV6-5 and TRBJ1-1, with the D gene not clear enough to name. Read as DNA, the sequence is TGTGCCAGCAGTTACCAGTCGATTTACACTGAAGCTTTCTTT. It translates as CASSYQSIYTEAFF.